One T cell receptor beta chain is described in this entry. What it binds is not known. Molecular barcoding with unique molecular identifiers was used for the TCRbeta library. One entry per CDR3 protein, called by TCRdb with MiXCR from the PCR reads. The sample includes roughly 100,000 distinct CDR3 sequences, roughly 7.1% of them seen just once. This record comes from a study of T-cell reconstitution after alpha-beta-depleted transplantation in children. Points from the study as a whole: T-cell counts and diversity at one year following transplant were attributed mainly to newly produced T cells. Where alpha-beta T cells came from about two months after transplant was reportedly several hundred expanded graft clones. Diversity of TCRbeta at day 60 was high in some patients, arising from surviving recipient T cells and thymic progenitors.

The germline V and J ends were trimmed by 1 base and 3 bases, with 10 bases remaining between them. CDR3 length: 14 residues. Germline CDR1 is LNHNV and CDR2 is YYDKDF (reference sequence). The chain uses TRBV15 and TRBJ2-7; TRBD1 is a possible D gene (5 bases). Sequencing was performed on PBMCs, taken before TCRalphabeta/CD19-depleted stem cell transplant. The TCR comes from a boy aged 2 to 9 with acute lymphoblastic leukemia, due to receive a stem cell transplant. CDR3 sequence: CATSRGQSFYEQYF. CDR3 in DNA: TGTGCCACCAGCAGAGGACAGTCCTTCTACGAGCAGTACTTC.